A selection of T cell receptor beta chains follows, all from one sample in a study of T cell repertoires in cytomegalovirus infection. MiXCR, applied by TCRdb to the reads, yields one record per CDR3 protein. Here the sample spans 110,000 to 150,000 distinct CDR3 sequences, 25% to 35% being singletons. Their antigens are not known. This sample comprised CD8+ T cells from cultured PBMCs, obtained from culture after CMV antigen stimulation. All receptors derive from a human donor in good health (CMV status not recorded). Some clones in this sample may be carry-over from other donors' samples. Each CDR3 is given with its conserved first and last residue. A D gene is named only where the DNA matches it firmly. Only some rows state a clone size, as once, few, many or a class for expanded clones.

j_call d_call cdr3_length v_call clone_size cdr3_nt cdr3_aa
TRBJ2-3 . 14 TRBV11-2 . TGTGCCAGCAGCGCGAGCGGTCATCCAGATACGCAGTATTTT CASSASGHPDTQYF
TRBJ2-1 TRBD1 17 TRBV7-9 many TGTGCCAGCAGCTTAGACGGGGCGAGGGGGCGATACAATGAGCAGTTCTTC CASSLDGARGRYNEQFF
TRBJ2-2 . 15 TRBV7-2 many TGTGCCAGCAGCTTAAACAGCGGGAACACCGGGGAGCTGTTTTTT CASSLNSGNTGELFF
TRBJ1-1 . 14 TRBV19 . TGTGCCAGTAGTATTAGGCGGTTGAACACTGAAGCTTTCTTT CASSIRRLNTEAFF
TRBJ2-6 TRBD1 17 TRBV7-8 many TGTGCCAGTTACCGGGACAGGGCCCTCGCTGGGGCCAACGTCCTGACTTTC CASYRDRALAGANVLTF
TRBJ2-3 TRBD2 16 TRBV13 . TGTGCCAGCAGCTACCGCCTAGCGGGGGGAACAGATACGCAGTATTTT CASSYRLAGGTDTQYF
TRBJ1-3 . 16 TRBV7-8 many TGTGCCAGCAGCCGAAACAGGGAGGACGCTGGAAACACCATATATTTT CASSRNREDAGNTIYF
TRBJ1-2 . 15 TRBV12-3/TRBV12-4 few TGTGCCAGCAGTTTAGGGGCAGGGTCCAACTATGGCTACACCTTC CASSLGAGSNYGYTF
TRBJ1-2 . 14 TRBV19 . TGTGCCAGCAAGACCTGGGATTCTAACTATGGCTACACCTTC CASKTWDSNYGYTF
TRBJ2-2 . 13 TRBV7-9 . TGTGCCAGCAGCTTTACCGGCCCCGGGGAGCTGTTTTTT CASSFTGPGELFF
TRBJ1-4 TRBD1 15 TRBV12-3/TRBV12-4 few TGTGCCAGCAGTTTAAACAGGGGGCGCGAGAAAAAACTGTTTTTT CASSLNRGREKKLFF
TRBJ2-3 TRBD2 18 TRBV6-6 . TGTGCCAGCAGTTATGGGACTAGCGGGGGGGGGAGCACAGATACGCAGTATTTT CASSYGTSGGGSTDTQYF
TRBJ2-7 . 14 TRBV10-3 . TGTGCCATCAATCCGGGGGGCTTCTCCTACGAGCAGTACTTC CAINPGGFSYEQYF
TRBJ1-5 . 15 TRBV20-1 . TGCAGTGCTAGAGATTCGGGGAACAGCAATCAGCCCCAGCATTTT CSARDSGNSNQPQHF
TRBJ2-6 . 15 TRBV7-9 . TGTGCCAGCAGCTTAGATCGCTCTGGGGCCAACGTCCTGACTTTC CASSLDRSGANVLTF
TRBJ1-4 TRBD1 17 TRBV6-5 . TGTGCCAGCAGTTACCGGACAGGGGGACGGACTAATGAAAAACTGTTTTTT CASSYRTGGRTNEKLFF
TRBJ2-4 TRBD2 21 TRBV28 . TGTGCCAGCAGTATACCACCGGCTAGCGGGGACGCTACTATAGCCAAAAACATTCAGTACTTC CASSIPPASGDATIAKNIQYF
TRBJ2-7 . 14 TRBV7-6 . TGTGCCAGCAGCTCAACCGTCGGAGCCTACGAGCAGTACTTC CASSSTVGAYEQYF
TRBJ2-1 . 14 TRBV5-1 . TGCGCCAGCAGCTCGGGCGGAGACTACAATGAGCAGTTCTTC CASSSGGDYNEQFF
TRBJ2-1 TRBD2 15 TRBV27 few TGTGCCAGCAGTTTATCCCAGTCGACTAGCGATGAGCAGTTCTTC CASSLSQSTSDEQFF
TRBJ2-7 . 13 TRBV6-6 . TGTGCCAGCAGTTACGCCGACGGCTACGAGCAGTACTTC CASSYADGYEQYF
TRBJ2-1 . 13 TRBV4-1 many TGCGCCAGCAGAGACCTAACAGGGAATGAGCAGTTCTTC CASRDLTGNEQFF
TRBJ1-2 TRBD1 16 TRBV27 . TGTGCCAGCAGTTCGCGACAGGGGGCATCGGACTATGGCTACACCTTC CASSSRQGASDYGYTF
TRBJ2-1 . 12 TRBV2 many TGTGCCAGTTGGGGGACCTACAATGAGCAGTTCTTC CASWGTYNEQFF
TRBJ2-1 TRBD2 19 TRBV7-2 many TGTGCCAGCAGCTTAGACGCGGGGGGGCTGTCGGGCTCCTACAATGAGCAGTTCTTC CASSLDAGGLSGSYNEQFF
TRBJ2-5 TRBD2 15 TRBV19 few TGTGCCAGTAGTATGGATCGGGGGGGCCTAGAGACCCAGTACTTC CASSMDRGGLETQYF
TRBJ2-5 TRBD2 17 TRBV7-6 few TGTGCCAGCAGCCCCCGGGCTAGCGGGGGGGTTGGGGAGACCCAGTACTTC CASSPRASGGVGETQYF
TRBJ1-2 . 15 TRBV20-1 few TGCAGTGCTAGAGGGCTCCAGGATGATAACTATGGCTACACCTTC CSARGLQDDNYGYTF
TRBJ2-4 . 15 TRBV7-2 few TGTGCCAGCAGCTTGGAGAGGGAAATCAAAAACATTCAGTACTTC CASSLEREIKNIQYF
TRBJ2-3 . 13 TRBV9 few TGTGCCAGCAGCGTGGGGGCCACAGATACGCAGTATTTT CASSVGATDTQYF
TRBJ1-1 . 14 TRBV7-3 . TGTGCCAGCAGTCATGAGGCGGGGAACACTGAAGCTTTCTTT CASSHEAGNTEAFF
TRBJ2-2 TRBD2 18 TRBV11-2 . TGTGCCAGCAGCCAATCGGGGGGAGAAACCGCGAACACCGGGGAGCTGTTTTTT CASSQSGGETANTGELFF
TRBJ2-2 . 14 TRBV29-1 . TGCAGCGCCAATACAGGGTTGAACACCGGGGAGCTGTTTTTT CSANTGLNTGELFF
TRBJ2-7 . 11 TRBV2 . TGTGCCAGCACCAGGGGACGCGAGCAGTACTTC CASTRGREQYF
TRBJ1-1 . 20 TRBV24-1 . TGTGCCACCAGTGATTTGTCTCCGGGGGGCGCGACGCTGGTGAACACTGAAGCTTTCTTT CATSDLSPGGATLVNTEAFF
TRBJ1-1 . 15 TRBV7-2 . TGTGCCAGCAGCTTAGAAGGGGCGCCGAACACTGAAGCTTTCTTT CASSLEGAPNTEAFF
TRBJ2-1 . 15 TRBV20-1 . TGCAGTGCTAGAGATCCGCGGCGGGCGTTCGATGAGCAGTTCTTC CSARDPRRAFDEQFF
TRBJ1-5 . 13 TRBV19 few TGTGCCAGTAGTTTACAGGGTATTCAGCCCCAGCATTTT CASSLQGIQPQHF
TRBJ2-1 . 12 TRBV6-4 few TGTGCCAGTGAGGCACCTTCGGGGGAGCAGTTCTTC CASEAPSGEQFF
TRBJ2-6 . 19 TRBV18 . TGTGCCAGCTCAGCGTCGCGGCTCCCCATAGAATCTGGGGCCAACGTCCTGACTTTC CASSASRLPIESGANVLTF
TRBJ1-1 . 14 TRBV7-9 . TGTGCCAGCAGCTCCTGGGAGGGGGGGACTGAAGCTTTCTTT CASSSWEGGTEAFF
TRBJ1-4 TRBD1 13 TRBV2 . TGTGCCAGCATGACAGGGGGCTTTGAAAAACTGTTTTTT CASMTGGFEKLFF